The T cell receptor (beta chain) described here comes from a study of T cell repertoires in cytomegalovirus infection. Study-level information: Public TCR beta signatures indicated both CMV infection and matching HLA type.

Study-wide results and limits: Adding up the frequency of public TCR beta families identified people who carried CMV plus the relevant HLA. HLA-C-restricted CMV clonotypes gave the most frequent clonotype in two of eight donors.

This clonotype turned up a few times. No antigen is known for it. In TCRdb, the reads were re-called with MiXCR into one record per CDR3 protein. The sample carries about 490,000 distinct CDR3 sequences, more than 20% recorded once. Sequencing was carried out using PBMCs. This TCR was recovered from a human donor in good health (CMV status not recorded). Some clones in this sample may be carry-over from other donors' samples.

CDR3 amino acids: CASSETGQENEKLFF. CDR3 coding DNA: TGCGCCAGCAGTGAGACGGGGCAGGAAAATGAAAAACTGTTTTTT. The chain has TRBV10-1 and TRBJ1-4; weak D call: TRBD1 (5 bases). V was trimmed by 2 bases and J by 5 bases, leaving 12 bases between them. The CDR3 is 15 residues long. The germline V gene encodes CDR1 WNHNN and CDR2 SYGVQD (reference sequence).